These 9 T cell receptor beta chains were all obtained from the same sample, sequenced in a study of cytomegalovirus exposure and HLA in healthy donors. In the PCR, 60 Vbeta and 13 Jbeta primers were used. Method: immunoSEQ multiplex PCR; TCRdb's copy keeps in-frame clones and lacks some. This repertoire shows about 50,000 clones, roughly 76% found once; its top ten account for 2.5% to 3%. Input material: PBMCs. The receptors were sampled from a woman in her thirties or forties in good health and CMV-seropositive.

The chain links TRBV7-2 to TRBJ2-1, with 10 bases matching TRBD1. The CDR3 runs 15 residues. The germline V gene encodes CDR1 SGHTA and CDR2 FQGNSA. Trimming cost V 4 bases and J 6 bases; bases outside gene matches: 6. Here the CDR3 DNA reads TGTGCCAGCAGCTCTAGACAGGGGGCCGGCAATGAGCAGTTCTTC. Translation: CASSSRQGAGNEQFF.

J is TRBJ1-4 and V is TRBV2; TRBD1 might be the D (6 bases). The V gene's germline CDR1 is SNHLY and CDR2 FYNNEI. CDR3 length: 15 amino acids. V dropped 3 bases and J dropped 5 bases, with 13 bases sitting between them. Written as DNA, the CDR3 is TGTGCCAGCAGTGACGGCAGGGGCGGGAATGAAAAACTGTTTTTT. Translating it yields CASSDGRGGNEKLFF.

CDR3 coding DNA: TGCAGCGTTGGCAGAATAGGGGATGAGCAGTTCTTC. Translated, it gives CSVGRIGDEQFF. V and J are TRBV29-1 and TRBJ2-1; possible D gene TRBD1, 5 bases. CDR1 SQVTM and CDR2 ANQGSEA come from the germline V gene. This CDR3 is built from 12 residues. The V end lost 4 bases, the J end lost 8 bases, and 12 bases lay between the germline ends.

This chain links TRBV29-1 with TRBJ1-2; maybe TRBD1 (5 bases). The CDR3 covers 13 residues. V lost 7 bases and J lost 3, with 15 bases in between. Germline loops: CDR1 SQVTM, CDR2 ANQGSEA. The CDR3 loop reads CSAGRGGDYGYTF. Here the CDR3 DNA reads TGCAGCGCCGGACGCGGAGGGGACTATGGCTACACCTTC.

The chain uses TRBV5-4 and TRBJ2-7, with D maybe TRBD1 (7 bases). The V gene lost 0 bases and the J gene lost 5 bases, with 15 bases spanning the gap. This CDR3 is built from 15 residues. From germline, CDR1 is SGHNT and CDR2 YYREEE (reference sequence). Here the CDR3 DNA reads TGTGCCAGCAGCTTGGTGGGCTCAGGGGGGAACGAGCAGTACTTC. Protein sequence: CASSLVGSGGNEQYF.

This clone has only one observation. The chain links TRBV6-6 to TRBJ2-3; 7 bases are shared with TRBD1. This CDR3 region has 14 residues. The V and J ends lost 6 bases and 0 bases, in that order; junction bases with no gene match: 3. The V gene's germline CDR1 is MNHNY and CDR2 SVGAGI (reference sequence). The CDR3 sequence: CASSDRESTDTQYF. CDR3 DNA sequence: TGTGCCAGCAGCGACAGGGAAAGCACAGATACGCAGTATTTT.

The V and J genes are TRBV4-3 and TRBJ1-2; D uncertain. V was clipped by 0 bases and J by 7 bases, with 12 bases between them. This CDR3 has 14 residues. Germline values: CDR1 LGHNA, CDR2 YSLEER. The CDR3 DNA follows: TGCGCCAGCAGCCAAGAAAGAGGCATAGGTGGCTACACCTTC. This sequence encodes CASSQERGIGGYTF.

The chain combines TRBV2 with TRBJ1-5; 8 bases fit TRBD1. With V trimmed by 5 bases and J by 0 bases, 9 bases remained unmatched. The CDR3 is made up of 17 amino acids. Per germline, CDR1 SNHLY and CDR2 FYNNEI. The CDR3 DNA reads as TGTGCCAGCAGTCCTCACCCAGGGGGCTCTAGCAATCAGCCCCAGCATTTT. Translation: CASSPHPGGSSNQPQHF.

The chain couples TRBV28 to TRBJ1-1; D is unresolved. V dropped 2 bases and J dropped 2 bases, with 9 bases sitting between them. From germline, CDR1 is MDHEN and CDR2 SYDVKM. The CDR3 loop spans 14 amino acids. The CDR3 reads CASSLGRLNTEAFF. CDR3 bases: TGTGCCAGCAGTTTAGGTCGGTTAAACACTGAAGCTTTCTTT.